What follows describes a single T cell receptor (beta chain). With 0 bases clipped from V and 2 bases from J, the junction kept 8 bases outside the gene matches. The CDR3 has 18 residues. Germline assignment: CDR1 MNHEY and CDR2 SVGAGI. This entry comes from a study of early T cells in non-severe SARS-CoV-2 infection. The overall study: Unsorted whole blood bulk RNA was sequenced, with unpaired chains.

TCRdb reprocessed the 5' RACE reads with MiXCR, giving one entry per CDR3 protein. The table lists 30,000 or so distinct CDR3 sequences, roughly 6.6% of them singletons. The sample consisted of whole blood. This TCR was recovered from an adult who was a healthcare worker with PCR-confirmed SARS-CoV-2 infection or an uninfected control (not recorded which). This chain uses TRBV6-5 with TRBJ2-5, with 11 bases that match TRBD2. CDR3 sequence: CASSYSRGRTSGQETQYF. DNA of the CDR3: TGTGCCAGCAGTTACTCGAGAGGGAGGACTAGCGGGCAAGAGACCCAGTACTTC.